Each of the 15 T cell receptor beta chains below was sequenced from the same sample in a study of EBV T-cell therapy then PD-1 blockade in nasopharyngeal carcinoma. Treatment denoted: AdE1-LMPpoly-expanded autologous EBV-specific T-cell therapy followed by anti-PD-1 nivolumab. Antigens for these TCRs are unknown. The repertoire was sequenced with immunoSEQ multiplex PCR; TCRdb's copy has only in-frame clones and lacks some. Counted here are roughly 20,000 clones, roughly 84% occurring once; the ten biggest clones make up around 30%. The source material was CD8+ T cells from blood, sampled between days 25 and 35 from a patient whose treatment included autologous EBV-specific T cells and nivolumab. The receptors come from a middle-aged man with nasopharyngeal carcinoma.

This clone has a handful of counts. This chain links TRBV4-3 with TRBJ1-4; a possible D gene is TRBD1 (6 bases). The CDR3 extends over 15 amino acids. Germline V gene data show CDR1 as LGHNA and CDR2 as YSLEER. V shed 1 base and J shed 10 bases, with 16 bases lying between them. DNA of the CDR3: TGCGCCAGCAGCCAAGGGTGGACAGTTATCGGAAAACTGTTTTTT. It encodes CASSQGWTVIGKLFF.

The J gene is TRBJ1-2, the V gene TRBV9; D is undetermined. CDR3 length: 15 residues. V was pared by 2 bases and J by 0 bases, with 11 bases between. CDR1 SGDLS and CDR2 YYNGEE come from the germline V gene. CDR3 in amino acids: CASSVNGNTNYGYTF. The DNA of the CDR3 is TGTGCCAGCAGCGTGAACGGCAATACTAACTATGGCTACACCTTC.

The chain links TRBV4-1 to TRBJ2-1, with D hard to call. CDR3 length: 14 amino acids. Germline V lookup: CDR1 MGHRA, CDR2 YSYEKL. V was clipped by 1 base and J by 7 bases, with 11 bases between them. The CDR3 protein is CASSQGPSRNEQFF. The DNA for the CDR3 is TGCGCCAGCAGCCAAGGGCCTAGTCGGAATGAGCAGTTCTTC.

The rearrangement links TRBV27 to TRBJ1-2; TRBD1 matches at 9 bases. The length of the CDR3 is 15 residues. Germline trimming cut 3 bases from V and 2 bases from J; bases unmatched to any gene: 4. In germline, CDR1 is MNHEY, CDR2 SMNVEV (reference sequence). CDR3 sequence reads: CASSLGTGSNYGYTF. The CDR3 DNA is TGTGCCAGCAGTTTGGGGACAGGGTCGAACTATGGCTACACCTTC.

The chain links TRBV9 to TRBJ1-2; D is uncertain. This CDR3 is 13 amino acids long. Trimming took off 3 bases at V and 0 bases at J, with 6 bases between the two ends. Germline loops: CDR1 SGDLS, CDR2 YYNGEE. The DNA of the CDR3 is TGTGCCAGCAGCGCCGTTTCTAACTATGGCTACACCTTC. Protein sequence: CASSAVSNYGYTF.

The chain uses TRBV28 and TRBJ2-1; 7 nucleotides line up with TRBD2. There are 15 residues in the CDR3. With V trimmed by 3 bases and J by 12 bases, 14 bases remained unmatched. In germline, CDR1 is MDHEN, CDR2 SYDVKM. CDR3 sequence (DNA): TGTGCCAGCAGTTTCAGCGGCGGGGGAGGAATGAGGCAGTTCTTC. It specifies CASSFSGGGGMRQFF.

The genes are TRBV6-5 and TRBJ2-2; no clear D. The CDR3 runs 14 residues. Germline V gene data show CDR1 as MNHEY and CDR2 as SVGAGI. Between the trimmed V and J ends, which lost 0 bases and 3 bases, there was a span of 5 bases. CDR3 sequence: CASSYSKYTGELFF. The CDR3 DNA reads as TGTGCCAGCAGTTACTCGAAATACACCGGGGAGCTGTTTTTT.

This clone has only a few counts. J is TRBJ2-3 and V is TRBV6-4, with 8 positions matching TRBD2. The CDR3 sequence is 13 residues long. The trim removed 4 bases at V and 5 bases at J, leaving 2 bases unmatched. Germline V gene sequence: CDR1 MRHNA, CDR2 SNTAGT. This CDR3 is CASSAGGEDTQYF. CDR3 DNA: TGTGCCAGCAGTGCGGGGGGGGAAGATACGCAGTATTTT.

The J gene is TRBJ1-5, the V gene TRBV7-9, with TRBD1 matching over 8 bases. The junction had 10 bases not matched to a gene; V was cut back by 4 bases and J by 5 bases. Germline V gene data show CDR1 as SEHNR and CDR2 as FQNEAQ (reference sequence). This CDR3 is built from 16 residues. CDR3 in amino acids: CASSSHPDRVDQPQHF. The CDR3 DNA follows: TGTGCCAGCAGCTCCCACCCGGACAGGGTTGATCAGCCCCAGCATTTT.

In the case of this clone: This sample includes further DNA sequences coding for the same CDR3. CDR3 DNA: TGTGCCAGCAGTTACTCGGCAGAGAGCTCCTACGAGCAGTACTTC. Its translation: CASSYSAESSYEQYF. V usage is TRBV6-2 or TRBV6-3 and J usage is TRBJ2-7; D ambiguous. Germline CDR1 and CDR2: MNHEY and SVGEGT. The CDR3 totals 15 residues. Trimming removed 0 bases from V and 0 bases from J, with 9 bases in between.

The CDR3 DNA reads as TGCAGCGTTGAAGCGAGGAACAGAGAAACGAACACTGAAGCTTTCTTT. It is translated as CSVEARNRETNTEAFF. The gene calls are TRBV29-1 and TRBJ1-1, with D hard to call. Germline assignment: CDR1 SQVTM and CDR2 ANQGSEA. The CDR3 totals 16 residues. The V and J ends lost 1 base and 1 base respectively, with 16 bases between them.

This chain links TRBV7-8 with TRBJ1-4; unclear D gene. V lost 3 bases, J lost 7 bases, and 9 bases lay in between. The germline V gene has CDR1 SGHVS and CDR2 FQNEAQ. The CDR3 sequence is 13 residues long. CDR3: CASSLSPSEKLFF. CDR3 DNA: TGTGCCAGCAGCTTGAGTCCCTCTGAAAAACTGTTTTTT.

This chain links TRBV7-5 with TRBJ1-5. TRBV7-5 constitutes a pseudogene. CDR3 length equals 15 residues. For the CDR3, the DNA is TGTGTCAGAAGCTTCGAGCCCGGGGGTAGACAGCCCCAGCATTTT. Its protein is CVRSFEPGGRQPQHF.

The chain is built from TRBV30 and TRBJ1-1, with D hard to call. Germline loops: CDR1 GTSNPN, CDR2 SVGIG (reference sequence). V was cut by 5 bases and J by 7 bases, with 14 bases left in between. This CDR3 has 12 residues. The CDR3 spells CAWGLSPREAFF. The CDR3 DNA sequence: TGTGCCTGGGGTTTGTCCCCCCGTGAAGCTTTCTTT.

This sequence joins TRBV27 and TRBJ2-1; 8 positions match TRBD2. The ends lost 2 bases at V and 7 bases at J; junction bases unmatched: 7. The CDR3 has 15 amino acids. Germline V lookup: CDR1 MNHEY, CDR2 SMNVEV (reference sequence). CDR3 residues: CASSLGRGAENEQFF. CDR3 nucleotide sequence: TGTGCCAGCAGTTTAGGGCGGGGGGCGGAGAATGAGCAGTTCTTC.